The clone carrying this TCR beta chain was recorded at least ten times. The antigen is not known. Amplified TCR beta CDR3 regions came from RNA transcripts. The study used the HTBI primer set for a first-round RT-PCR of the TCR CDR3. MiXCR, applied by TCRdb to the multiplex PCR reads, yields one record per CDR3 protein. The sample contains approximately 360,000 distinct CDR3 sequences, more than 15% of which appear only once. The data stem from a study of T cells in Graves' hyperthyroidism and ophthalmopathy. The CDR3 sequence is 13 residues long. Trimming shortened V by 4 bases and J by 0 bases, and 8 bases separated the two germline ends. Looked up from germline, CDR1 is SGHRS and CDR2 is YFSETQ. The study's findings and limits: Blood also held most thyroid clonotypes expanded beyond 0.001.

V is TRBV5-1 and J is TRBJ2-7, with D perhaps TRBD1 (5 bases). The sample was blood. The receptor's source is a woman aged 18 to 35 with Graves' hyperthyroidism that later progressed to Graves' ophthalmopathy. CDR3 in DNA: TGCGCCAGCAGCGTCCAGGGCTCCTACGAGCAGTACTTC. It specifies CASSVQGSYEQYF.